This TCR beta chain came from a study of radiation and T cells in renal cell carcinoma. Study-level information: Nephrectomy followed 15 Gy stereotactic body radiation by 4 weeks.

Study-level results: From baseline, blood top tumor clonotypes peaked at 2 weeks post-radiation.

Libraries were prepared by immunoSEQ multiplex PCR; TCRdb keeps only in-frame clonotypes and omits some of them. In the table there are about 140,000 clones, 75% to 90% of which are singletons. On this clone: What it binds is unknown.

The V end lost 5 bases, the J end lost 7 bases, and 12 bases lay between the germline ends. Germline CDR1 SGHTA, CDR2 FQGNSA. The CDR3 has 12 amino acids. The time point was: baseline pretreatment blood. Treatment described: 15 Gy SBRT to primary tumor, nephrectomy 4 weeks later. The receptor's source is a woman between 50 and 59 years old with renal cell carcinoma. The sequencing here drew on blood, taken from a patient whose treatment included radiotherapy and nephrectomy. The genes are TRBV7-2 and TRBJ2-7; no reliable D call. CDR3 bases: TGTGCCAGCAGCCCCTATTTCGAGGAGCAGTACTTC. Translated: CASSPYFEEQYF.